This T cell receptor beta chain was recorded in a study of blood T cells in healthy people across ages. Regarding the study as a whole: The lack of PBMC sorting stopped any conclusive naive versus antigen-experienced comparison. Donors of long life had a larger count of naive CD4+ cells and greater diversity than aged donors.

Next came a second PCR, run for roughly 7 to 12 cycles, which used a sample-barcoded 5' primer along with a J-beta primer mix. Each cDNA molecule was tagged by a template-switch adaptor with 12 random nucleotides. MiXCR, applied by TCRdb to the 5' RACE reads, yields one record per CDR3 protein. The table includes fewer than 2,000,000 distinct CDR3 sequences, about 31% detected once. To note about this clonotype: No antigen is known for it. One end of the junction does not line up with germline, which may come from a read error.

The receptor was isolated from a woman in her twenties or thirties in good health. The specimen was blood.

CDR3 sequence (DNA): TGTGCCAGCAGCCTAGCCCGGACAGAGAATTACGAGCAGTACTTC. As protein: CASSLARTENYEQYF. V gene TRBV7-9 combines with J gene TRBJ2-7, with D perhaps matching TRBD1 (6 bases). The CDR3 sequence is 15 residues long. Germline assignment: CDR1 SEHNR and CDR2 FQNEAQ (reference sequence).